Described below is a single TCR beta chain sequence and its context. The data were taken from a study of blood T cell repertoires in COVID-19. About the research overall: Samples came from the United States, Italy and Spain, spanning acute and convalescent COVID-19. Nucleic acid was either cDNA or gDNA, and it came from T cells, B-cell-depleted T cells, or PBMCs.

Some clones are missing from TCRdb's copy, which holds only in-frame ones; the method was immunoSEQ multiplex PCR. The table shows roughly 260,000 clones, with approximately 89% occurring only once. This CDR3 region has 16 residues. The ends lost 4 bases at V and 3 bases at J; junction bases unmatched: 4. Germline assignment: CDR1 SGHRS and CDR2 YFSETQ. The J gene is TRBJ2-2, the V gene TRBV5-1; 12 nucleotides align to TRBD2. Sequencing was performed on peripheral blood. The clonotype originates from a woman aged 50 to 60 with acute or convalescent COVID-19. The CDR3: CASSPSGRADTGELFF. The CDR3 bases are TGCGCCAGCAGCCCTAGCGGGAGGGCCGACACCGGGGAGCTGTTTTTT.